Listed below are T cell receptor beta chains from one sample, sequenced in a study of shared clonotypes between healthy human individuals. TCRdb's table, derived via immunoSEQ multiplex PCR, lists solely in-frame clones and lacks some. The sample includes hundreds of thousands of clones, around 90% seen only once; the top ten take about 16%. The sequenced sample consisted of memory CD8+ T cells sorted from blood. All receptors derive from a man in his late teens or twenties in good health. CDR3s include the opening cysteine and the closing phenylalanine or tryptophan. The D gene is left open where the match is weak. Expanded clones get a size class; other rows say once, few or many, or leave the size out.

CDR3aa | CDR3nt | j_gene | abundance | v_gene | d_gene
CASSLGDWLYNEQFF | TGTGCCAGCAGTTTGGGGGACTGGCTTTACAATGAGCAGTTCTTC | TRBJ2-1 | - | TRBV27 | -
CASSLGGAPPTDTQYF | TGTGCCAGCAGCCTCGGGGGGGCCCCACCCACAGATACGCAGTATTTT | TRBJ2-3 | - | TRBV7-3 | TRBD2
CASSAGETEAFF | TGTGCCAGCAGCGCGGGGGAAACTGAAGCTTTCTTT | TRBJ1-1 | - | TRBV7-9 | -
CSVEVLDSDTDTQYF | TGCAGCGTTGAAGTCCTGGACAGCGACACAGATACGCAGTATTTT | TRBJ2-3 | - | TRBV29-1 | -
CANNRQLGRALDTQYF | TGTGCCAACAACCGGCAGCTCGGGAGGGCCTTGGATACGCAGTATTTT | TRBJ2-3 | - | TRBV2 | TRBD2
CASSYWGDGANEQFF | TGTGCCAGCAGTTACTGGGGGGACGGGGCCAATGAGCAGTTCTTC | TRBJ2-1 | - | TRBV6-5 | -
CASGLAGGYNEQFF | TGTGCCAGCGGGCTAGCGGGAGGGTACAATGAGCAGTTCTTC | TRBJ2-1 | - | TRBV6-6 | TRBD2
CATSRQGQGIINQPQHF | TGTGCCACCAGCAGGCAGGGACAGGGGATAATCAATCAGCCCCAGCATTTT | TRBJ1-5 | - | TRBV15 | TRBD1
CASSERGAVGYTF | TGTGCCAGCAGTGAGAGGGGCGCCGTCGGCTACACCTTC | TRBJ1-2 | - | TRBV25-1 | -
CASNRAFF | TGTGCCAGCAATAGGGCTTTCTTT | TRBJ1-1 | - | TRBV21-1 | -
CASSYLVSQETQYF | TGTGCCAGCAGTTATCTCGTCAGCCAAGAGACCCAGTACTTC | TRBJ2-5 | - | TRBV6-5 | -
CASSTGGWGTDTQYF | TGTGCCAGCAGCACAGGGGGATGGGGCACAGATACGCAGTATTTT | TRBJ2-3 | - | TRBV6-5 | TRBD1
CASSSLGADEQFF | TGTGCCAGCAGTTCATTGGGGGCTGATGAGCAGTTCTTC | TRBJ2-1 | - | TRBV27 | -
CAISEDMGGGEQFF | TGTGCCATCAGTGAGGATATGGGAGGGGGTGAGCAGTTCTTC | TRBJ2-1 | - | TRBV10-3 | -
CASSLEAQRGPQETQYF | TGTGCCAGCAGCTTAGAGGCCCAGCGGGGGCCACAAGAGACCCAGTACTTC | TRBJ2-5 | once | TRBV11-2 | TRBD2
CASSLTRGSPLHF | TGTGCCAGCAGTTTAACCAGGGGTTCACCCCTCCACTTT | TRBJ1-6 | - | TRBV27 | -
CASSITTGLDTQYF | TGTGCCAGCAGCATAACGACAGGTCTGGATACGCAGTATTTT | TRBJ2-3 | - | TRBV13 | -
CASSRTASGPRQRYF | TGTGCCAGCAGCCGGACGGCTAGCGGTCCCCGCCAGCGGTACTTC | TRBJ2-7 | - | TRBV7-6 | TRBD2
CASSPGPPYEQYF | TGTGCCAGCTCACCAGGGCCCCCCTACGAGCAGTACTTC | TRBJ2-7 | - | TRBV18 | -
CASSELTEREWRNEQFF | TGTGCCAGCAGTGAGCTCACTGAGCGGGAGTGGAGGAATGAGCAGTTCTTC | TRBJ2-1 | - | TRBV2 | TRBD2
CASCPQRAVETQYF | TGTGCCAGCTGCCCCCAGCGGGCGGTGGAGACCCAGTACTTC | TRBJ2-5 | - | TRBV28 | -
CASSQDPGSQETQYF | TGCGCCAGCAGCCAAGATCCGGGCAGTCAAGAGACCCAGTACTTC | TRBJ2-5 | once | TRBV4-1 | -
CASSGAASSYEQYF | TGTGCCAGTAGTGGAGCGGCGAGCTCCTACGAGCAGTACTTC | TRBJ2-7 | once | TRBV19 | -
CASSVNIDSYEQYF | TGTGCCAGCAGTGTTAATATCGACTCCTACGAGCAGTACTTC | TRBJ2-7 | - | TRBV27 | -
CASRAQGGSEKLFF | TGTGCCAGCAGGGCTCAGGGAGGGAGTGAAAAACTGTTTTTT | TRBJ1-4 | - | TRBV27 | -
CASSPRRVSGELFF | TGTGCCAGCAGTCCCCGGAGGGTCAGTGGGGAGCTGTTTTTT | TRBJ2-2 | - | TRBV28 | -
CASSPPGQGSGAFF | TGTGCCAGCAGCCCCCCGGGACAGGGGTCGGGAGCTTTCTTT | TRBJ1-1 | - | TRBV27 | TRBD1
CASGTGNYGYTF | TGTGCTAGTGGGACAGGAAACTATGGCTACACCTTC | TRBJ1-2 | - | TRBV12-5 | -
CASSLVRPETQYF | TGTGCCAGCAGCTTAGTCAGGCCGGAGACCCAGTACTTC | TRBJ2-5 | - | TRBV7-9 | -
CASRGLPDVGELFF | TGTGCCAGCAGGGGTCTCCCTGATGTCGGGGAGCTGTTTTTT | TRBJ2-2 | - | TRBV25-1 | -
CASSFWNSPLHF | TGTGCCAGCAGTTTTTGGAATTCACCCCTCCACTTT | TRBJ1-6 | once | TRBV27 | -
CASSVGLGGGELFF | TGTGCCAGCAGCGTCGGACTAGGAGGCGGGGAGCTGTTTTTT | TRBJ2-2 | - | TRBV9 | TRBD2
CASSLDYTEAFF | TGTGCCAGCAGCTTGGACTACACTGAAGCTTTCTTT | TRBJ1-1 | - | TRBV5-4 | -
CASSPRDSVYEQYF | TGCGCCAGCAGCCCTAGGGACAGCGTCTACGAGCAGTACTTC | TRBJ2-7 | - | TRBV4-1 | TRBD1
CASSQDIAAPTDTQYF | TGCGCCAGCAGCCAAGATATAGCTGCCCCCACAGATACGCAGTATTTT | TRBJ2-3 | - | TRBV4-1 | -
CASSFWGPLNGYTF | TGTGCCAGCAGCTTTTGGGGCCCGTTAAACGGCTACACCTTC | TRBJ1-2 | - | TRBV11-2 | -
CSVILAGVNNEQFF | TGCAGCGTGATACTAGCGGGAGTTAACAATGAGCAGTTCTTC | TRBJ2-1 | - | TRBV29-1 | TRBD2
CASSSFGTGIPSENTGELFF | TGCGCCAGCAGTAGTTTTGGGACAGGGATCCCTAGCGAGAACACCGGGGAGCTGTTTTTT | TRBJ2-2 | - | TRBV5-1 | TRBD1
CASSYLNDSPLHF | TGTGCCAGCAGTTACTTGAATGACTCACCCCTCCACTTT | TRBJ1-6 | - | TRBV6-5 | -
CAWRVRETGELFF | TGTGCCTGGAGAGTTAGGGAAACCGGGGAGCTGTTTTTT | TRBJ2-2 | once | TRBV30 | -
CASSEGPRYEQYF | TGTGCCAGCAGTGAAGGACCGCGCTACGAGCAGTACTTC | TRBJ2-7 | - | TRBV6-1 | -
CASSVASFYNEQFF | TGTGCCAGCAGCGTAGCTAGTTTCTACAATGAGCAGTTCTTC | TRBJ2-1 | - | TRBV9 | -
CASSAGQGPLTGELFF | TGCGCCAGCAGCGCGGGACAAGGCCCCCTTACCGGGGAGCTGTTTTTT | TRBJ2-2 | - | TRBV5-1 | -
CASSFWTGGDTEAFF | TGTGCCAGCAGCTTCTGGACAGGGGGGGACACTGAAGCTTTCTTT | TRBJ1-1 | once | TRBV7-9 | TRBD1
CASSLVGEGSYEQYF | - | TRBJ2-7 | - | TRBV21-1 | -
CASSQVLRDRGSYEQYF | TGCGCCAGCAGCCAAGTGCTCCGAGACAGGGGAAGCTACGAGCAGTACTTC | TRBJ2-7 | - | TRBV4-1 | TRBD1